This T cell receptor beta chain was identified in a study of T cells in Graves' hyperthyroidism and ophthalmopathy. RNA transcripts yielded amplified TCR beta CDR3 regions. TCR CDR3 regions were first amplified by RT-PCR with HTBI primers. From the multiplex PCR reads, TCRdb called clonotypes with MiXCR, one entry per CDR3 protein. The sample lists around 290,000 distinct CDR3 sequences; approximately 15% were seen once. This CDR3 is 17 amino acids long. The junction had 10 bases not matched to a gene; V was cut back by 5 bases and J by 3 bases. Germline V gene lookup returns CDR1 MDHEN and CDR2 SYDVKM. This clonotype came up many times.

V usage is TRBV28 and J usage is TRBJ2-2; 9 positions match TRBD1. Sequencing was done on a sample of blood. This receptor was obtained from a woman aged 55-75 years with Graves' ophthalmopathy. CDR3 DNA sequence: TGTGCCAGCAGTACGGGCCCGGGACAGGGTTACACCGGGGAGCTGTTTTTT. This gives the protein CASSTGPGQGYTGELFF.